These T cell receptor beta chains were read from a single sample in a study of neurological immune-mediated disorders. TCRdb fed the 5' RACE reads into MiXCR, producing one record per CDR3 protein. The sample contains about 90,000 distinct CDR3 sequences, around 13% of which appear only once. Sequenced input: PBMCs. The receptors stem from a female donor with HTLV-1-associated myelopathy (HAM/TSP). Both conserved end residues are part of each CDR3. D genes are given only for firm matches. Size tells how often a clone was seen (once, few, many) or the class of an expanded clone, and some rows leave it out.

d_gene: TRBD2
j_gene: TRBJ2-7
abundance: many
v_gene: TRBV7-2
CDR3aa: CASSPYGTSESYEQYF
CDR3nt: TGTGCCAGCAGCCCTTACGGGACTAGCGAATCCTACGAGCAGTACTTC

d_gene: TRBD2
j_gene: TRBJ2-3
abundance: many
v_gene: TRBV20-1
CDR3aa: CSARKGSGESIDTQYF
CDR3nt: TGCAGTGCTAGGAAAGGGAGCGGGGAGAGCATAGATACGCAGTATTTT

d_gene: .
j_gene: TRBJ2-3
abundance: few
v_gene: TRBV5-8
CDR3aa: CVEKNRFHTDTQYF
CDR3nt: TGTGTCGAGAAAAATAGATTCCACACAGATACGCAGTATTTT

d_gene: TRBD1
j_gene: TRBJ2-7
abundance: many
v_gene: TRBV5-1
CDR3aa: CASSRGQANNYEQYF
CDR3nt: TGCGCCAGCAGCAGGGGACAGGCAAATAACTACGAGCAGTACTTC

d_gene: TRBD2
j_gene: TRBJ2-7
abundance: many
v_gene: TRBV20-1
CDR3aa: CSARGAHGLAGGRKDEQYF
CDR3nt: TGCAGTGCTAGAGGTGCCCACGGACTAGCGGGGGGCAGGAAGGACGAGCAGTACTTC

d_gene: .
j_gene: TRBJ2-3
abundance: many
v_gene: TRBV20-1
CDR3aa: CSARGGQGASGASSTDTQYF
CDR3nt: TGCAGTGCTAGAGGGGGTCAGGGGGCTAGCGGGGCCTCTAGCACAGATACGCAGTATTTT

d_gene: .
j_gene: TRBJ2-1
abundance: many
v_gene: TRBV2
CDR3aa: CASSEVAWTGGYNEQFF
CDR3nt: TGTGCCAGCAGTGAAGTTGCTTGGACGGGCGGCTACAATGAGCAGTTCTTC

d_gene: .
j_gene: TRBJ1-3
abundance: many
v_gene: TRBV24-1
CDR3aa: CATSDLVGNTIYF
CDR3nt: TGTGCCACCAGTGATTTGGTCGGAAACACCATATATTTT

d_gene: .
j_gene: TRBJ2-7
abundance: .
v_gene: TRBV10-2
CDR3aa: CASKIYSDSSYEQYF
CDR3nt: TGCGCCAGCAAGATCTACAGCGACAGCTCCTACGAGCAGTACTTC

d_gene: .
j_gene: TRBJ2-2
abundance: many
v_gene: TRBV18
CDR3aa: CASSPPSGELFF
CDR3nt: TGTGCCAGCTCACCACCATCGGGGGAGCTGTTTTTT

d_gene: .
j_gene: TRBJ2-1
abundance: once
v_gene: TRBV3-1
CDR3aa: CVSSQEGFYNEQFF
CDR3nt: TGTGTCAGTAGCCAAGAAGGGTTCTACAATGAGCAGTTCTTC

d_gene: TRBD1
j_gene: TRBJ2-3
abundance: many
v_gene: TRBV7-7
CDR3aa: CASSKTGVADTQYF
CDR3nt: TGTGCCAGCAGCAAAACAGGGGTCGCAGATACGCAGTATTTT

d_gene: TRBD1
j_gene: TRBJ1-1
abundance: many
v_gene: TRBV12-3/TRBV12-4
CDR3aa: CASSFGTGPLNTEAFF
CDR3nt: TGTGCCAGCAGTTTCGGGACAGGCCCTTTGAACACTGAAGCTTTCTTT

d_gene: .
j_gene: TRBJ2-5
abundance: many
v_gene: TRBV25-1
CDR3aa: CASSESGRGPKETQYF
CDR3nt: TGTGCCAGCAGTGAATCCGGCAGGGGACCCAAGGAGACCCAGTACTTC

d_gene: TRBD1
j_gene: TRBJ1-1
abundance: many
v_gene: TRBV20-1
CDR3aa: CSARKTGGAGRTEAFF
CDR3nt: TGCAGTGCTAGGAAAACAGGGGGCGCAGGTCGGACTGAAGCTTTCTTT

d_gene: TRBD2
j_gene: TRBJ2-3
abundance: many
v_gene: TRBV9
CDR3aa: CASVPQGSGDTQYF
CDR3nt: TGTGCCAGCGTGCCTCAGGGTAGCGGGGATACGCAGTATTTT

d_gene: TRBD2
j_gene: TRBJ2-1
abundance: few
v_gene: TRBV12-3/TRBV12-4
CDR3aa: CASGSGGALYNEQFF
CDR3nt: TGTGCCAGCGGCAGCGGGGGGGCCCTTTACAATGAGCAGTTCTTC

d_gene: TRBD1
j_gene: TRBJ1-1
abundance: many
v_gene: TRBV20-1
CDR3aa: CSAGYRDSREAFF
CDR3nt: TGCAGTGCTGGTTACCGGGACAGTCGCGAAGCTTTCTTT

d_gene: .
j_gene: TRBJ1-1
abundance: many
v_gene: TRBV5-1
CDR3aa: CASSRGFFDTEAFF
CDR3nt: TGCGCCAGCAGCCGAGGGTTTTTTGACACTGAAGCTTTCTTT

d_gene: .
j_gene: TRBJ2-5
abundance: many
v_gene: TRBV27
CDR3aa: CASSFAAEETQYF
CDR3nt: TGTGCCAGCAGTTTCGCCGCCGAAGAGACCCAGTACTTC

d_gene: .
j_gene: TRBJ2-1
abundance: many
v_gene: TRBV7-2
CDR3aa: CASSLVALIGPQFF
CDR3nt: TGTGCCAGCAGCTTAGTTGCTCTAATTGGCCCGCAGTTCTTC

d_gene: TRBD1
j_gene: TRBJ1-1
abundance: .
v_gene: TRBV7-9
CDR3aa: CASSLVDRVGVEAFF
CDR3nt: TGTGCCAGCAGCTTAGTTGACAGGGTGGGTGTTGAAGCTTTCTTT

d_gene: .
j_gene: TRBJ2-2
abundance: .
v_gene: TRBV7-2
CDR3aa: CASSSQPSANTGELFF
CDR3nt: TGTGCCAGCAGCTCCCAGCCCAGCGCGAACACCGGGGAGCTGTTTTTT

d_gene: TRBD2
j_gene: TRBJ2-3
abundance: .
v_gene: TRBV20-1
CDR3aa: CSAGGDTDTQYF
CDR3nt: TGCAGTGCTGGGGGGGACACAGATACGCAGTATTTT

d_gene: .
j_gene: TRBJ2-1
abundance: many
v_gene: TRBV20-1
CDR3aa: CSASASLLHGNEQFF
CDR3nt: TGCAGTGCTAGTGCCTCTTTGCTACATGGGAATGAGCAGTTCTTC

d_gene: .
j_gene: TRBJ1-1
abundance: many
v_gene: TRBV5-1
CDR3aa: CASSLGEATEAFF
CDR3nt: TGCGCCAGCAGCTTGGGGGAGGCCACTGAAGCTTTCTTT

d_gene: TRBD1
j_gene: TRBJ2-1
abundance: many
v_gene: TRBV7-9
CDR3aa: CASSRRRDRENEQFF
CDR3nt: TGTGCCAGCAGCCGGAGGAGGGACAGGGAAAATGAGCAGTTCTTC

d_gene: TRBD1
j_gene: TRBJ1-3
abundance: many
v_gene: TRBV6-5
CDR3aa: CASSYWHRGGNTIYF
CDR3nt: TGTGCCAGCAGTTACTGGCACAGGGGAGGAAACACCATATATTTT

d_gene: TRBD1
j_gene: TRBJ1-1
abundance: many
v_gene: TRBV5-1
CDR3aa: CASSLWGDRGTEAFF
CDR3nt: TGCGCCAGCAGCTTGTGGGGGGACAGGGGTACTGAAGCTTTCTTT

d_gene: .
j_gene: TRBJ2-5
abundance: many
v_gene: TRBV5-1
CDR3aa: CASSLQILGGQETQYF
CDR3nt: TGCGCCAGCAGCCTGCAGATATTAGGGGGGCAAGAGACCCAGTACTTC

d_gene: TRBD2
j_gene: TRBJ2-1
abundance: many
v_gene: TRBV7-9
CDR3aa: CASSTNSGGAGNEQFF
CDR3nt: TGTGCCAGCAGCACCAATAGCGGGGGGGCCGGCAATGAGCAGTTCTTC

d_gene: .
j_gene: TRBJ2-1
abundance: many
v_gene: TRBV5-1
CDR3aa: CASSIPVATYNEQFF
CDR3nt: TGCGCCAGCAGCATCCCCGTGGCGACCTACAATGAGCAGTTCTTC

d_gene: .
j_gene: TRBJ2-3
abundance: medium-sized
v_gene: TRBV20-1
CDR3aa: CSATRQGLTDTQYF
CDR3nt: TGCAGTGCTACGAGGCAGGGACTCACAGATACGCAGTATTTT

d_gene: .
j_gene: TRBJ1-5
abundance: many
v_gene: TRBV12-3/TRBV12-4
CDR3aa: CASSLVGFQPQHF
CDR3nt: TGTGCCAGCAGTTTAGTAGGTTTTCAGCCCCAGCATTTT

d_gene: .
j_gene: TRBJ2-5
abundance: few
v_gene: TRBV3-1
CDR3aa: CASSQDKRAGSGETQYF
CDR3nt: TGTGCCAGCAGCCAAGATAAGCGGGCAGGGAGTGGAGAGACCCAGTACTTC

d_gene: .
j_gene: TRBJ2-3
abundance: many
v_gene: TRBV15
CDR3aa: CATSRDLSADTQYF
CDR3nt: TGTGCCACCAGCAGAGATCTCTCGGCAGATACGCAGTATTTT

d_gene: .
j_gene: TRBJ2-7
abundance: .
v_gene: TRBV20-1
CDR3aa: CSARDGGAALGEQYF
CDR3nt: TGCAGTGCTAGAGATGGAGGGGCTGCTTTAGGCGAGCAGTACTTC

d_gene: .
j_gene: TRBJ1-5
abundance: many
v_gene: TRBV10-3
CDR3aa: CAIGGGRNQPQHF
CDR3nt: TGTGCCATCGGGGGGGGCAGGAATCAGCCCCAGCATTTT

d_gene: TRBD2
j_gene: TRBJ2-7
abundance: many
v_gene: TRBV28
CDR3aa: CASSNSGDSYEQYF
CDR3nt: TGTGCCAGCAGCAATAGCGGGGACTCCTACGAGCAGTACTTC